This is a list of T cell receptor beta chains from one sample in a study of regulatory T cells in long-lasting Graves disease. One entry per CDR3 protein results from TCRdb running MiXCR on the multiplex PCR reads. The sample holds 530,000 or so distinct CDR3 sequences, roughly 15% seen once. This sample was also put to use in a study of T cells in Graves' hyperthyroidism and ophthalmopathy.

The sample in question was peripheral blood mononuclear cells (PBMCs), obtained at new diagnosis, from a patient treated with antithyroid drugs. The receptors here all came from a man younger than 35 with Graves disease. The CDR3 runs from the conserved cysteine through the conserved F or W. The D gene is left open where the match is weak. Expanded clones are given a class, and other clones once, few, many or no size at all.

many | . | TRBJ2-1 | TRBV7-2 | CASSHPVLPPGPRGYEQFF | TGTGCCAGCAGCCACCCGGTCCTACCACCGGGCCCTCGAGGGTATGAGCAGTTCTTC
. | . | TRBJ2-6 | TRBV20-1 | CSAPDRGANVLTF | TGCAGTGCTCCCGACAGGGGGGCCAACGTCCTGACTTTC
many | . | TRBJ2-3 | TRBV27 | CASSSSRGGGVGDTQYF | TGTGCCAGCAGTTCTAGCCGTGGCGGGGGCGTTGGAGATACGCAGTATTTT
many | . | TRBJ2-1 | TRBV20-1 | CSARRENNEQFF | TGCAGTGCTAGAAGGGAAAACAATGAGCAGTTCTTC
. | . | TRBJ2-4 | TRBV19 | CASSGGARQGTNIQYF | TGTGCCAGTAGTGGAGGGGCGAGGCAGGGAACAAACATTCAGTACTTC
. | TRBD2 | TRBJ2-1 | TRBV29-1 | CSAGGSAGVYNEQFF | TGCAGCGCCGGAGGGTCAGCGGGAGTCTACAATGAGCAGTTCTTC
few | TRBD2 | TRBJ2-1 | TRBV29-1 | CSAAGTSSYNEQFF | TGCAGCGCAGCCGGGACTAGCAGCTACAATGAGCAGTTCTTC
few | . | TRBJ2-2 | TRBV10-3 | CAISSDPITTGELFF | TGTGCCATCAGTTCCGATCCTATAACAACCGGGGAGCTGTTTTTT
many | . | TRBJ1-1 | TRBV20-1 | CSVAPGRGNTEAFF | TGCAGTGTGGCCCCCGGGAGGGGCAACACTGAAGCTTTCTTT
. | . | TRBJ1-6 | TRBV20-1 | CSAEDPRRNSLLHF | TGCAGTGCCGAAGACCCGCGAAGGAATTCACTCCTCCACTTT
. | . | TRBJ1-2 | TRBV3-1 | CASSPKDGYTF | TGTGCCAGCAGCCCCAAGGATGGCTACACCTTC
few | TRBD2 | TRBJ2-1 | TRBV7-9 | CASSLTSGIHNEQFF | TGTGCCAGCAGCTTGACTAGCGGGATTCACAATGAGCAGTTCTTC
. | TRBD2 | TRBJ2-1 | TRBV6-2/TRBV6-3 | CASRRGGPRSSYNEQFF | TGTGCCAGCAGACGGGGGGGGCCCCGTAGCTCCTACAATGAGCAGTTCTTC
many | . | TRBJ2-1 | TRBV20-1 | CSGEGVDNEQFF | TGCAGTGGCGAAGGGGTGGACAATGAGCAGTTCTTC
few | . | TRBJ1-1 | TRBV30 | CAWRGGSGDLEAFF | TGTGCCTGGAGGGGGGGGTCCGGTGACCTTGAAGCTTTCTTT
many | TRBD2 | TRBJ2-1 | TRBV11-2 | CASSLQREVNEQFF | TGTGCCAGCAGCCTTCAGCGGGAGGTCAATGAGCAGTTCTTC
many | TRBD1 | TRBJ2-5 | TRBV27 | CASSAQTGVQETQYF | TGTGCCAGCAGTGCCCAGACAGGGGTACAAGAGACCCAGTACTTC